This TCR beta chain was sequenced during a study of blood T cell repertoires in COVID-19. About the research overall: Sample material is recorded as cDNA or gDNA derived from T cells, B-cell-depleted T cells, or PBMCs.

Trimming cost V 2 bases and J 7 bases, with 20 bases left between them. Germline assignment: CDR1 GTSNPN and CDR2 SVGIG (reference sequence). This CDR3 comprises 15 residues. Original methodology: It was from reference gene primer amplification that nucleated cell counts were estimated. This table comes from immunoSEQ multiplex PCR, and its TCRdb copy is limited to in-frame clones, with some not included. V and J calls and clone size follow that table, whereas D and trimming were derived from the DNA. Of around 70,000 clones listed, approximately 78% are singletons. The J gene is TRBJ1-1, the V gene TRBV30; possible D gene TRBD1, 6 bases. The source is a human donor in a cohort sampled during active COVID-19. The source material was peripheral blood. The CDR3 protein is CAWSLGPQGGSEAFF. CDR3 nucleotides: TGTGCCTGGAGTCTGGGCCCACAGGGCGGGAGTGAAGCTTTCTTT.